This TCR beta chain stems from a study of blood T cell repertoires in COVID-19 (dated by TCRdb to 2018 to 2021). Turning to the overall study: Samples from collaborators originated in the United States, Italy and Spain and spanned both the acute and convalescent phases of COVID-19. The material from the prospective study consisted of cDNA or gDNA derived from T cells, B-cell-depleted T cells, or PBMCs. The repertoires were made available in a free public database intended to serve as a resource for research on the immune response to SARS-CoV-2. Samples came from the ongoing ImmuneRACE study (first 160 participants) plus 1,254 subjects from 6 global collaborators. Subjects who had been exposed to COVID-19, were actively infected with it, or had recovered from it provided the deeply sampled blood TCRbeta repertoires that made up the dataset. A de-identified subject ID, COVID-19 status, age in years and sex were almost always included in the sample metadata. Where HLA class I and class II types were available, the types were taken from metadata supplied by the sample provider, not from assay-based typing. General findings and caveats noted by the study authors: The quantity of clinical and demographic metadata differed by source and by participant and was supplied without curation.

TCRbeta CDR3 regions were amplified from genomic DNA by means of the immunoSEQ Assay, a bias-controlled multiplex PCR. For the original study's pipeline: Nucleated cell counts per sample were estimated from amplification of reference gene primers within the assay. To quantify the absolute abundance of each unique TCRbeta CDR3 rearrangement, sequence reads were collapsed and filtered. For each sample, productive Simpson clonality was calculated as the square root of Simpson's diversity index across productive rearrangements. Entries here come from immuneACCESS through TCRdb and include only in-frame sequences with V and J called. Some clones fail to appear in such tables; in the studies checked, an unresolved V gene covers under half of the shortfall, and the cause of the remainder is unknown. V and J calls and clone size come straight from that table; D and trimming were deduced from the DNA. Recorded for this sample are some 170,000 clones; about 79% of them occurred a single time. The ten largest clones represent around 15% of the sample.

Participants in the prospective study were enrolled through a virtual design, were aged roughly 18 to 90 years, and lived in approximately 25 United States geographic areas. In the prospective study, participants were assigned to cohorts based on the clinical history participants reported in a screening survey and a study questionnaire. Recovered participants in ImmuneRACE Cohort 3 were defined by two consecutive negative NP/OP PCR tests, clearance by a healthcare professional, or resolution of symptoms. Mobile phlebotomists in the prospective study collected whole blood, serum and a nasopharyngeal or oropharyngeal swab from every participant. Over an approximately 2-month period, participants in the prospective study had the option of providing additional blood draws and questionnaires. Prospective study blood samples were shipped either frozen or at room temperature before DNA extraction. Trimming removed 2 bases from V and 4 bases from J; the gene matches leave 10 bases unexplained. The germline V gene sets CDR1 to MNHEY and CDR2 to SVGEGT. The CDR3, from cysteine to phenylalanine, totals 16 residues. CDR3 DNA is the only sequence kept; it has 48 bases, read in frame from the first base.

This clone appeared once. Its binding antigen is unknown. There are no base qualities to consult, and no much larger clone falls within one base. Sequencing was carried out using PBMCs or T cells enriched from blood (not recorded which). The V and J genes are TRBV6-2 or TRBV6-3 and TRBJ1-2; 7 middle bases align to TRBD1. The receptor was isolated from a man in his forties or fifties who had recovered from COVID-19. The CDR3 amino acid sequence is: CASSYGRGGTAYGYTF. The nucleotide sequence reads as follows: TGTGCCAGCAGTTACGGTAGAGGGGGGACAGCCTATGGCTACACCTTC.